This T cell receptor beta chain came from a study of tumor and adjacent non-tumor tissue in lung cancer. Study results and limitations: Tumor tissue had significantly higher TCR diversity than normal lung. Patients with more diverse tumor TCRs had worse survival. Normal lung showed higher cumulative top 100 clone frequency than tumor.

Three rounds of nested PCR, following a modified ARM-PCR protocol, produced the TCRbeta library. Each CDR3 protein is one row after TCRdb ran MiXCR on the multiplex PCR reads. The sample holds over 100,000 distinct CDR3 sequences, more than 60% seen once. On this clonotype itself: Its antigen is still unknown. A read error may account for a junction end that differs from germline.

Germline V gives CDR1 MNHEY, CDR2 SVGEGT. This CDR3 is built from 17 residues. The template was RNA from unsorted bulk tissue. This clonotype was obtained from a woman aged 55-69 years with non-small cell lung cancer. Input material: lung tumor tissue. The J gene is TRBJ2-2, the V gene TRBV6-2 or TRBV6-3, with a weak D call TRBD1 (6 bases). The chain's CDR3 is CTSRAWDTNLNTGELFF. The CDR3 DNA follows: TGTACCAGCAGGGCCTGGGACACAAACTTGAACACCGGGGAGCTGTTTTTT.